A selection of T cell receptor beta chains follows, all from one sample in a study of cytomegalovirus exposure and HLA in healthy donors. Measured with immunoSEQ multiplex PCR; TCRdb has only the in-frame clones, and not every one. Here the sample spans fewer than 150,000 clones, under 85% being singletons. Material for sequencing was PBMCs. The source of these receptors is a man younger than 45 in good health and CMV-seronegative. Each CDR3 is given with its conserved first and last residue. The order of the fields is CDR3 DNA, CDR3 protein, clone size, D gene, J gene, V gene. A D gene is named only where the DNA matches it firmly. Some rows have no size entry. The others give once, few or many, or a class for an expanded clone.

DNA: TGTGCCTGGACTTCACAGGGCTTTGAGCAGTTCTTC; CDR3: CAWTSQGFEQFF; size: NA; D: NA; J: TRBJ2-1; V: TRBV30
DNA: TGTGCCAGCTCATTAACTAGGGAAGCGAACACTGAAGCTTTCTTT; CDR3: CASSLTREANTEAFF; size: NA; D: NA; J: TRBJ1-1; V: TRBV18
DNA: TGTGCCAGCACCGGCGGTCGCGAGCAGTACTTC; CDR3: CASTGGREQYF; size: NA; D: NA; J: TRBJ2-7; V: TRBV28
DNA: TGTGCCAGCAGCTTAATGGGAGATTACAATGAGCAGTTCTTC; CDR3: CASSLMGDYNEQFF; size: few; D: NA; J: TRBJ2-1; V: TRBV7-3
DNA: TGTGCCAGCAGCTATCAGGGACAAGAGACCCAGTACTTC; CDR3: CASSYQGQETQYF; size: NA; D: NA; J: TRBJ2-5; V: TRBV7-2
DNA: TGTGCCTGGCGGCGTACGGGGGGCAATCAGCCCCAGCATTTT; CDR3: CAWRRTGGNQPQHF; size: few; D: NA; J: TRBJ1-5; V: TRBV30
DNA: TGTGCCTGGAGTGTCCATCAAGAGACCCAGTACTTC; CDR3: CAWSVHQETQYF; size: NA; D: NA; J: TRBJ2-5; V: TRBV30
DNA: TGTGCCAGCAGTCCCGGGGGAAAGAATGAAAAACTGTTTTTT; CDR3: CASSPGGKNEKLFF; size: NA; D: NA; J: TRBJ1-4; V: TRBV5-5
DNA: TGTGCCAGCAGTTTAAGCATTGGCAATCAGCCCCAGCATTTT; CDR3: CASSLSIGNQPQHF; size: NA; D: NA; J: TRBJ1-5; V: TRBV27
DNA: TGTGCCAGCACCCAATGGGGGGATCACTATGGCTACACCTTC; CDR3: CASTQWGDHYGYTF; size: few; D: NA; J: TRBJ1-2; V: TRBV5-8
DNA: TGTGCCAGCAGATCTCCGGACAGAGGAACAGATACGCAGTATTTT; CDR3: CASRSPDRGTDTQYF; size: NA; D: NA; J: TRBJ2-3; V: TRBV6-5
DNA: TGCGCCAGCAGCCAAGGACAGGGGCGCTACAATGAGCAGTTCTTC; CDR3: CASSQGQGRYNEQFF; size: few; D: TRBD1; J: TRBJ2-1; V: TRBV4-3
DNA: TGTGCCAGCAAACCACGTATGGGGAGTCATGAAAAACTGTTTTTT; CDR3: CASKPRMGSHEKLFF; size: few; D: NA; J: TRBJ1-4; V: TRBV25-1
DNA: TGTGCCAGCAGCCTCAGTGCTACTAATAATTCACCCCTCCACTTT; CDR3: CASSLSATNNSPLHF; size: NA; D: NA; J: TRBJ1-6; V: TRBV9
DNA: TGTGCCTGGAGTAGGGGGAGAGGTCGGAGCGATGAGCAGTTCTTC; CDR3: CAWSRGRGRSDEQFF; size: NA; D: NA; J: TRBJ2-1; V: TRBV30
DNA: TGCAGCGTTGAGGCCGGGTCCCGCTATGGCTACACCTTC; CDR3: CSVEAGSRYGYTF; size: few; D: NA; J: TRBJ1-2; V: TRBV29-1
DNA: TGTGCCAGCAGTTTAGGCAGTTCCTACAATGAGCAGTTCTTC; CDR3: CASSLGSSYNEQFF; size: NA; D: NA; J: TRBJ2-1; V: TRBV27
DNA: TGCGCCAGCAGCCTTTTCCCAACGGGACAGGGCTCAGATACGCAGTATTTT; CDR3: CASSLFPTGQGSDTQYF; size: NA; D: TRBD1; J: TRBJ2-3; V: TRBV5-1
DNA: TGTGCCAGCAGCCCACCAGGGTCCAATGAGCAGTTCTTC; CDR3: CASSPPGSNEQFF; size: few; D: NA; J: TRBJ2-1; V: TRBV14
DNA: TGTGCCAGCAGTTACTCCGGGAACATGAACACTGAAGCTTTCTTT; CDR3: CASSYSGNMNTEAFF; size: NA; D: NA; J: TRBJ1-1; V: TRBV6-6
DNA: TGTGCCAGCAGCTTAGTACGGCTAGCGGGAGGTTTAGATACGCAGTATTTT; CDR3: CASSLVRLAGGLDTQYF; size: NA; D: TRBD2; J: TRBJ2-3; V: TRBV7-2